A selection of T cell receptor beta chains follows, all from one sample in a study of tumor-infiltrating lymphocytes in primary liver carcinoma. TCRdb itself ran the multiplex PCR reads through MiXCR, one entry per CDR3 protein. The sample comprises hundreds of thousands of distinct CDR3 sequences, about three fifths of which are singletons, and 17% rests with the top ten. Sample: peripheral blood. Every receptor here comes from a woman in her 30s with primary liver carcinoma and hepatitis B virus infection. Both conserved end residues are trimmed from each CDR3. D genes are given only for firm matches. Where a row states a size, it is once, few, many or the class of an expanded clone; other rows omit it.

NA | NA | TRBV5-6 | ASSLGQSVDTQY
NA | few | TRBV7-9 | ASSSDRYT
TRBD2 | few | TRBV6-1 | ASSEGTSFFNEQF
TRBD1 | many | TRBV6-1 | ASHDRGFSRGYT
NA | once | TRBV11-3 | ASSGTNWSTGAF
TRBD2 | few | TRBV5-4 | ASSVKGTSGSADEQF
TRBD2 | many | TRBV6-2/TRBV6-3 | ASSYEGSGSNEQF
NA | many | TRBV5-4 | ASSLEWSTYNEQF
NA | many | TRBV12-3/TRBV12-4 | ASSLFQSSYEQY
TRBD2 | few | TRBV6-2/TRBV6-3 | ASSVAGSYQETQY
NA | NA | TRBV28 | ASGPRTEETQY
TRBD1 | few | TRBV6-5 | ASSLGQASSYNEQF
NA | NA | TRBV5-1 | ASSLLKRLDGDEQF
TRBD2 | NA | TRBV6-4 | ASSAIFSSGYNEQF
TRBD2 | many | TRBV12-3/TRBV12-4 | ASSFIREGRNEQF
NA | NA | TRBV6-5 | ATYPAGEGVGELF